Below, one T cell receptor beta chain is given with its context. This entry belongs to a study of cytotoxic CD8 clonotypes in ibrutinib-treated CLL. The CDR3 runs 15 residues. Germline V gene lookup returns CDR1 KGHSH and CDR2 LQKENI. V lost 3 bases to trimming and J lost 8 bases; unmatched junction nucleotides: 8. Profiled with immunoSEQ multiplex PCR; TCRdb holds only in-frame clones, not every one. Of 150,000 or so clones listed, 80% are singletons. Sample: PBMCs, taken after 36 months of ibrutinib treatment. The receptor was isolated from a human donor with chronic lymphocytic leukemia. The chain links TRBV18 to TRBJ1-4, with 8 nucleotides matching TRBD1. The CDR3 here is CASSPRTGLGEKLFF. DNA for the CDR3: TGTGCCAGCTCACCGCGGACAGGGTTAGGGGAAAAACTGTTTTTT.